This T cell receptor (beta chain) emerged from a study of cytomegalovirus exposure and HLA in healthy donors. The PCR employed 60 Vbeta primers together with 13 Jbeta primers. The repertoire was sequenced with immunoSEQ multiplex PCR; TCRdb's copy has only in-frame clones and lacks some. This sample has roughly 84,000 clones, with less than 80% found just once. Comment on this clone: As yet, its antigen is unknown.

The CDR3 is 12 amino acids. CDR1 SGDLS and CDR2 YYNGEE come from the germline V gene. V lost 0 bases and J lost 11, with 11 bases in between. Findings and caveats of the study: An assumption of roughly uniform sequencing depth across donors underlay the presence/absence analyses.

The sequenced material came from PBMCs. The V and J genes are TRBV9 and TRBJ1-1, with D tentatively TRBD1 (5 bases). The clonotype comes from a human donor in good health. For the CDR3, the DNA is TGTGCCAGCAGCGTAGATGGGGCGCGGGCTTTCTTT. It specifies CASSVDGARAFF.